This T cell receptor beta chain originates from a study of blood T cell repertoires in COVID-19. About the study: PBMCs, B-cell-depleted T cells, or T cells were the source of the cDNA or gDNA that made up the material.

Only in-frame clones appear in the TCRdb table, and some are missing; sequencing was by immunoSEQ multiplex PCR. The table shows thousands of clones, with about 90% occurring only once. Germline CDR1 KGHDR, CDR2 SFDVKD. The CDR3 covers 17 residues. The junction had 16 bases not matched to a gene; V was cut back by 3 bases and J by 8 bases. The chain combines TRBV24-1 with TRBJ1-2; 8 bases match TRBD1. The TCR sequence derives from a human donor in a cohort sampled during active COVID-19. Sequencing was carried out using peripheral blood. CDR3 residues: CATSDQTLKGTGGGYTF. The CDR3 DNA reads as TGTGCCACCAGTGATCAAACGCTGAAAGGGACAGGAGGAGGCTACACCTTC.